The following is a T cell receptor (beta chain) sequence with its context. Its antigen is undetermined. Relative to the germline gene, one junction end is altered; a read error may explain this. CDR3 length: 16 residues. The germline V gene encodes CDR1 LNHDA and CDR2 SQIVND (reference sequence). Amplification used 60 Vbeta primers and 13 Jbeta primers. Some clones are missing from TCRdb's copy, which holds only in-frame ones; the method was immunoSEQ multiplex PCR. Its clone listing holds 50,000 or so clones. The data stem from a study of cytomegalovirus exposure and HLA in healthy donors. At sampling all donors were nominally healthy, likely with unrecorded immune exposures. General study points: Near-uniform donor sequencing depth was presumed by presence/absence analyses. Based on reports, TCR beta sequences accurately predicted HLA-A and HLA-B alleles for most subjects. Available immune exposure information covered CMV serostatus only.

Sequenced sample: PBMCs. The gene calls are TRBV19 and TRBJ1-5, with 8 bases matching TRBD1. This receptor was identified in a man aged 35-49 years in good health and CMV-seropositive. As DNA, the CDR3 is TGTGCCAGTAGTATAGACGTCGGGACAGGAGATCAACCCCAGCATTTT. It specifies CASSIDVGTGDQPQHF.